Below are 15 T cell receptor beta chains sequenced from a single sample in a study of T cell repertoires in cytomegalovirus infection (dated by TCRdb to the late 2010s). This specimen's treatment or condition label, interpreted: in vitro stimulation with specific CMV peptide epitopes to enrich CMV-specific T cells. These reads were obtained on an Illumina HiSeq 1500. In TCRdb, the public reads were trimmed at Q25 with fastp and aligned with MiXCR, with productive beta chains retained. Identical CDR3 proteins give one entry, which carries the most common genes and DNA. The sample table shows about 920,000 distinct CDR3 sequences, and approximately 30% are seen once. In total, the top ten clones hold about an eighth of the sample. No antigen is known for these receptors. The sample consisted of cultured CD8+ T cells from PBMCs, taken from culture after CMV antigen stimulation. The source is a human donor in good health (CMV status not recorded). Some clones in this sample may be carry-over from other donors' samples.

This clonotype came up a few times. This chain uses TRBV6-4 with TRBJ1-1, with D hard to call. The CDR3 is 14 residues long. The germline V gene encodes CDR1 MRHNA and CDR2 SNTAGT. V was shortened by 4 bases and J by 0 bases, with 9 bases between the two germline ends. Written as DNA, the CDR3 is TGTGCCAGCAGTGTGACAAGTTTGAACACTGAAGCTTTCTTT. This codes for CASSVTSLNTEAFF.

For the CDR3, the DNA is TGTGCTAGTGGGCTTAGCGGGGGGCAGAATGAGCAGTTCTTC. Translating gives CASGLSGGQNEQFF. The rearrangement joins TRBV12-5 to TRBJ2-1; the match to TRBD2 covers 10 bases. This CDR3 is 14 amino acids long. The germline CDR1 and CDR2 sequences are LGHNT and FRNRAP. Trimming took 6 bases from V and 7 from J; bases not matched to a gene: 6.

This clonotype turned up a few times. The genes are TRBV6-5 and TRBJ1-5; TRBD1 matches 7 bases. The CDR3 is 15 residues long. CDR1 is MNHEY and CDR2 is SVGAGI in the germline V gene. Unmatched junction bases numbered 11, after V lost 5 bases and J lost 7 bases. CDR3 in amino acids: CASSPQGGVGQPQHF. The CDR3 bases are TGTGCCAGCAGTCCGCAGGGGGGGGTGGGACAGCCCCAGCATTTT.

This clonotype was detected many times. The chain has TRBV7-2 and TRBJ2-5; the match to TRBD1 covers 8 bases. Germline V gene sequence: CDR1 SGHTA, CDR2 FQGNSA. The CDR3 is made up of 16 amino acids. Unmatched junction bases numbered 10, after V lost 2 bases and J lost 5 bases. The CDR3 DNA reads as TGTGCCAGCAGCTTAAGACAGGGGAATGCGGGCGAGACCCAGTACTTC. Encoded protein: CASSLRQGNAGETQYF.

V gene TRBV6-1 combines with J gene TRBJ2-1, with D perhaps matching TRBD2 (6 bases). Deletions cut 5 bases from V and 8 bases from J, with 13 bases between. The CDR3 covers 13 residues. Germline assignment: CDR1 MNHNS and CDR2 SASEGT. The CDR3 is CASSYGGKHEQFF. The CDR3 DNA sequence: TGTGCCAGCAGTTATGGGGGGAAGCATGAGCAGTTCTTC.

J is TRBJ2-3 and V is TRBV7-6, with D tentatively TRBD1 (5 bases). V lost 0 bases and J lost 0, with 16 bases in between. CDR1 and CDR2 from the germline V gene are SGHVS and FNYEAQ. The CDR3 length is 18 residues. The CDR3 bases are TGTGCCAGCAGCTTAGCGGGGCTAGGTTTATCTAGCACAGATACGCAGTATTTT. Protein: CASSLAGLGLSSTDTQYF. The full variable domain, completed using reference TRBV7-6 and TRBJ2-3, is GAGVSQSPRYKVTKRGQDVALRCDPISGHVSLYWYRQALGQGPEFLTYFNYEAQQDKSGLPNDRFSAERPEGSISTLTIQRTEQRDSAMYRCASSLAGLGLSSTDTQYFGPGTRLTVL.

The chain's CDR3 is CANPGLTNDEAFF. Written as DNA, the CDR3 is TGCGCCAATCCAGGGTTAACTAATGATGAAGCTTTCTTT. The chain is built from TRBV10-1 and TRBJ1-1, with D possibly matching TRBD1 (5 bases). Germline-derived CDR1 and CDR2 are WNHNN and SYGVQD (reference sequence). This CDR3 is 13 amino acids long. The V gene lost 10 bases and the J gene lost 7 bases, with 19 bases spanning the gap.

This clonotype was counted between two and nine times. The chain links TRBV6-6 to TRBJ2-3, with a tentative D call TRBD2 (6 bases). Trimming took off 5 bases at V and 0 bases at J, with 15 bases between the two ends. The CDR3 is 16 amino acids. Looked up from germline, CDR1 is MNHNY and CDR2 is SVGAGI (reference sequence). This CDR3 reads CASSGIGSGSTDTQYF. The DNA for the CDR3 is TGTGCCAGCAGTGGTATCGGTAGCGGTAGCACAGATACGCAGTATTTT.

V and J are TRBV19 and TRBJ1-1, with D maybe TRBD1 (5 bases). The CDR3 has 15 amino acids. V was pared by 5 bases and J by 6 bases, with 19 bases between. Germline-derived CDR1 and CDR2 are LNHDA and SQIVND (reference sequence). DNA of the CDR3: TGTGCCAGTAGTCGCAGGGAAGGTTCCCTCGCTGAAGCTTTCTTT. Translating it yields CASSRREGSLAEAFF.

There are a few counts of this clonotype. The CDR3, as DNA: TGTGCCAGCAGTGCGCCCGGGACAGTTAATGAAAAACTGTTTTTT. Its translation is CASSAPGTVNEKLFF. This chain uses TRBV27 with TRBJ1-4; TRBD1 agrees at 7 bases. The CDR3 totals 15 residues. Germline CDR1 reads MNHEY; CDR2 reads SMNVEV (reference sequence). The V segment lost 5 bases and the J segment 4 bases; nucleotides outside the gene matches: 7. The full variable domain, in which reference TRBV27 and TRBJ1-4 provide the parts outside the CDR3, is EAQVTQNPRYLITVTGKKLTVTCSQNMNHEYMSWYRQDPGLGLRQIYYSMNVEVTDKGDVPEGYKVSRKEKRNFPLILESPSPNQTSLYFCASSAPGTVNEKLFFGSGTQLSVL.

This clonotype has more than one count but fewer than ten. The gene calls are TRBV19 and TRBJ1-5; D is possibly TRBD1 (5 bases). Trimming took 6 bases from V and 2 from J, leaving 23 bases between them. Germline V gene lookup returns CDR1 LNHDA and CDR2 SQIVND (reference sequence). This CDR3 has 18 residues. The CDR3 DNA is TGTGCCAGTAGCCTATCGTACGTTCAGGGATACGGCAATCAGCCCCAGCATTTT. Its translation: CASSLSYVQGYGNQPQHF.

The chain has TRBV2 and TRBJ1-1; TRBD1 agrees at 10 bases. The germline CDR1 and CDR2 sequences are SNHLY and FYNNEI. The V and J ends lost 1 base and 0 bases, in that order; junction bases with no gene match: 5. The CDR3 is 17 residues long. The CDR3 nucleotides are TGTGCCAGCAGTGAAGAGACAGGGGGCTTAGTGAACACTGAAGCTTTCTTT. Translation gives CASSEETGGLVNTEAFF. The complete variable domain, with remaining parts taken from reference TRBV2 and TRBJ1-1, reads EPEVTQTPSHQVTQMGQEVILRCVPISNHLYFYWYRQILGQKVEFLVSFYNNEISEKSEIFDDQFSVERPDGSNFTLKIRSTKLEDSAMYFCASSEETGGLVNTEAFFGQGTRLTVV.

This clonotype occurred a few times. Here the CDR3 DNA reads TGTGCCAGCAGTCCGCGGGTGCCGGAAAACTATGGCTACACCTTC. It is translated as CASSPRVPENYGYTF. The rearrangement links TRBV28 to TRBJ1-2; D ambiguous. CDR1 and CDR2 (germline): MDHEN, SYDVKM. The V end was cut by 5 bases, the J end by 2 bases, with 15 bases between. This CDR3 comprises 15 residues.

This CDR3 is CASSQDLGGRDEKLFF. The CDR3, as DNA: TGTGCCAGCAGCCAAGATCTGGGGGGTAGGGATGAAAAACTGTTTTTT. The chain combines TRBV4-2 with TRBJ1-4; D is perhaps TRBD1 (5 bases). Trimming removed 0 bases at V and 6 bases at J, with 14 bases between. CDR3 length: 16 amino acids. Germline V gene data show CDR1 as LGHNA and CDR2 as YNFKEQ.

The chain uses TRBV4-1 and TRBJ2-1; D gene ambiguous. Germline V CDR1 and CDR2: MGHRA, YSYEKL. V dropped 4 bases and J dropped 7 bases, with 20 bases sitting between them. CDR3 length: 16 amino acids. The CDR3 DNA follows: TGCGCCAGCAGCCGGACCCAAGGACCCCCCCCAAATGAGCAGTTCTTC. It encodes CASSRTQGPPPNEQFF.